Presented here are 30 T cell receptor beta chains from one specimen sequenced in a study of glioma-infiltrating T cells. The iRepertoire nested amplicon-rescue multiplex PCR amplified TCR alpha and beta CDR3s from RNA. TCRdb processed the multiplex PCR reads anew with MiXCR; each CDR3 protein has one entry. The table includes 400,000 or so distinct CDR3 sequences, about 40% detected once. The sequenced material came from glioma tissue, nonneoplastic brain tissue, or PBMCs (not recorded which). The receptors originated from a human donor with low-grade glioma or glioblastoma, undergoing nonglioma brain surgery, or in good health (not recorded which).

This clonotype has only a few counts. V is TRBV6-5 and J is TRBJ2-7; maybe TRBD2 (5 bases). The CDR3 runs to 15 residues. Germline CDR1 and CDR2: MNHEY and SVGAGI. V lost 7 bases and J 4 bases, leaving 20 bases between the germline ends. CDR3 residues: CASKLSGDSTYEQYF. CDR3 sequence (DNA): TGTGCCAGCAAACTAAGCGGAGATTCCACTTACGAGCAGTACTTC.

This clonotype was seen many times. V and J are TRBV6-1 and TRBJ2-3; D unresolved. V dropped 6 bases and J dropped 2 bases, with 12 bases sitting between them. The CDR3 has 14 residues. The germline V gene encodes CDR1 MNHNS and CDR2 SASEGT. This CDR3 is CASSARVNTDTQYF. Here the CDR3 DNA reads TGTGCCAGCAGCGCCCGAGTAAACACAGATACGCAGTATTTT.

Many counts were recorded for this clonotype. The chain couples TRBV6-2 or TRBV6-3 to TRBJ1-5; the match to TRBD1 covers 9 bases. CDR3 length equals 14 residues. J was trimmed by 7 bases and V by 6 bases; bases with no gene match: 7. Germline CDR1 reads MNHEY; CDR2 reads SVGEGT. The CDR3, as DNA: TGTGCCAGCAGCCCCGGACAGGGGCTACAGCCCCAGCATTTT. Translating gives CASSPGQGLQPQHF.

This clonotype was seen more than once but under ten times. The V call is TRBV6-1, the J call TRBJ2-3; 9 bases are shared with TRBD1. Unmatched junction bases numbered 20, after V lost 2 bases and J lost 2 bases. Germline-derived CDR1 and CDR2 are MNHNS and SASEGT. The CDR3 consists of 21 residues. CDR3 nucleotide sequence: TGTGCCAGCAGTGAACTTCGGGGACAGGGTTCATTTACGGGGGTCACAGATACGCAGTATTTT. Translated: CASSELRGQGSFTGVTDTQYF.

This clonotype was seen a handful of times. V is TRBV10-3 and J is TRBJ1-4, with D unclear. Germline V gene lookup returns CDR1 ENHRY and CDR2 SYGVKD. CDR3 length equals 17 residues. V lost 0 bases to trimming and J lost 0 bases, with 11 bases between them. The CDR3, as DNA: TGTGCCATCAGTGAGTCGATAGCTGAGGCAACTAATGAAAAACTGTTTTTT. Protein sequence: CAISESIAEATNEKLFF.

Turning to this clonotype: A much larger clone sits a single nucleotide away, making a read error possible. The rearrangement joins TRBV20-1 to TRBJ2-7; D unclear. Germline assignment: CDR1 DFQATT and CDR2 SNEGSKA (reference sequence). The V end lost 3 bases, the J end lost 5 bases, and 14 bases lay between the germline ends. This CDR3 contains 13 residues. The CDR3 nucleotides read TGCAGTGCTAGTCCCGCATGGCGCCACGAGCAGTACTTC. Translating it yields CSASPAWRHEQYF.

V is TRBV20-1 and J is TRBJ1-5; D uncertain. The germline CDR1 and CDR2 sequences are DFQATT and SNEGSKA (reference sequence). Trimming stripped 6 bases from V and 7 bases from J, with 19 bases between. This CDR3 has 14 amino acids. CDR3 region: CSAPRNDIVQPQHF. The CDR3, as DNA: TGCAGTGCCCCGAGGAATGACATAGTCCAGCCCCAGCATTTT.

There are many counts of this clonotype. V gene TRBV15 combines with J gene TRBJ2-1; TRBD2 is a possible D gene (5 bases). The CDR3 contains 13 residues. Germline V gene data show CDR1 as LNHNV and CDR2 as YYDKDF (reference sequence). V gave up 5 bases and J gave up 8 bases, with 13 bases separating them. CDR3 region: CATSPERVHEQFF. CDR3 nucleotide sequence: TGTGCCACCAGCCCCGAGAGGGTTCATGAGCAGTTCTTC.

This clonotype was recorded at least ten times. The rearrangement links TRBV6-1 to TRBJ2-1; D unresolved. Germline CDR1 is MNHNS and CDR2 is SASEGT. The CDR3 loop spans 12 amino acids. The V end lost 5 bases, the J end lost 10 bases, and 12 bases lay between the germline ends. The CDR3 sequence is CASSSRLPEQFF. The CDR3, as DNA: TGTGCCAGCAGTTCTAGACTCCCGGAGCAGTTCTTC.

This clonotype was counted ten times or more. The V gene is TRBV6-2 or TRBV6-3, the J gene TRBJ2-5, with 8 bases lining up with TRBD1. CDR1 is MNHEY and CDR2 is SVGEGT in the germline V gene. The CDR3 is 17 amino acids. V shed 5 bases, J shed 1 base, and the junction held 12 bases outside the gene matches. The CDR3 nucleotides are TGTGCCAGCAGTATCCTCCGACAGGGGTCCCCCCAAGAGACCCAGTACTTC. Amino acids: CASSILRQGSPQETQYF.

As concerns this clonotype: A much larger clone differs from this one at a single base, so this may be a read error. The chain carries TRBV25-1 and TRBJ2-3; D is tentatively TRBD1 or TRBD2 (5 bases each). V lost 0 bases and J lost 9, with 16 bases in between. Per germline, CDR1 MGHDK and CDR2 SYGVNS. The CDR3 spans 15 residues. The CDR3 loop reads CASSEYEGTMRTQYF. The CDR3 nucleotides are TGTGCCAGCAGTGAATATGAGGGGACGATGAGAACGCAGTATTTT.

This clonotype was observed many times. One junction end disagrees with the germline gene, perhaps due to a read error. This rearrangement joins TRBV7-2 to TRBJ2-7; TRBD2 matches 7 bases. From germline, CDR1 is SGHTA and CDR2 FQGNSA. CDR3 length: 14 amino acids. The CDR3, as DNA: TGTGCCAGCAGTTTAGTGGGAGGGTCGTACGAGCAGTACTTC. Translating gives CASSLVGGSYEQYF.

In its sample, this clonotype was seen many times. This sequence joins TRBV4-3 and TRBJ2-1; TRBD1 agrees at 8 bases. Germline V gives CDR1 LGHNA, CDR2 YSLEER. Trimming removed 0 bases from V and 5 bases from J; junction bases left unmatched: 9. The CDR3 is made up of 17 amino acids. The CDR3 nucleotides read TGCGCCAGCAGCCAAGATCCTTTCGCACAGGGGGACAATGAGCAGTTCTTC. Its translation is CASSQDPFAQGDNEQFF.

This clonotype was seen more than once but under ten times. The rearrangement uses TRBV20-1 and TRBJ2-7; 13 nucleotides agree with TRBD2. The junction had 10 bases not matched to a gene; V was cut back by 5 bases and J by 0 bases. CDR1 DFQATT and CDR2 SNEGSKA come from the germline V gene (reference sequence). The CDR3 has 17 amino acids. The CDR3 is CSASRTSGSPLSYEQYF. The CDR3 DNA follows: TGCAGTGCTTCTCGGACTAGCGGGAGTCCCCTCTCCTACGAGCAGTACTTC.

This clonotype was recorded many times. The rearrangement links TRBV6-2 or TRBV6-3 to TRBJ2-3, with D maybe TRBD2 (5 bases). The length of the CDR3 is 15 residues. The germline V and J ends were trimmed by 6 bases and 3 bases, with 16 bases remaining between them. From germline, CDR1 is MNHEY and CDR2 SVGEGT. CDR3 DNA sequence: TGTGCCAGCAGCGACGAGCGGATAGTGACAGATACGCAGTATTTT. This sequence encodes CASSDERIVTDTQYF.

This clonotype came up many times. The gene calls are TRBV15 and TRBJ2-3, with D possibly being TRBD1 (7 bases). V was shortened by 9 bases and J by 2 bases, with 15 bases between the two germline ends. In germline, CDR1 is LNHNV, CDR2 YYDKDF (reference sequence). The CDR3 has 14 residues. The CDR3 DNA reads TGTGCCACTAGGCGGGACAGCTACACAGATACGCAGTATTTT. It codes for CATRRDSYTDTQYF.

The rearrangement uses TRBV18 and TRBJ1-3; D remains unclear. Trimming took 5 bases from V and 2 from J, leaving 13 bases between them. The CDR3 has 15 amino acids. The germline V gene encodes CDR1 KGHSH and CDR2 LQKENI. The CDR3 region is CASSSEVRAGNTIYF. In DNA, the CDR3 is TGTGCCAGCTCATCGGAGGTGCGGGCTGGAAACACCATATATTTT.

On this clonotype itself: Since a much larger clone is just one base distant, this may be a read error. The rearrangement uses TRBV20-1 and TRBJ2-1, with 7 nucleotides matching TRBD2. Germline CDR1 and CDR2: DFQATT and SNEGSKA (reference sequence). The V gene end was trimmed by 3 bases and the J gene end by 6 bases; junction bases not matched to a gene: 11. The CDR3 loop spans 15 amino acids. This CDR3 is CSASTSAKVGNEQFF. As DNA, the CDR3 is TGCAGTGCTAGCACTAGCGCGAAGGTGGGCAATGAGCAGTTCTTC.

This clonotype was observed a handful of times. The chain links TRBV7-6 to TRBJ1-5; D call uncertain. V lost 2 bases and J 5 bases, leaving 7 bases between the germline ends. The CDR3 is 13 residues long. The germline V gene has CDR1 SGHVS and CDR2 FNYEAQ. CDR3 sequence: CASSLNGDQPQHF. For the CDR3, the DNA is TGTGCCAGCAGCTTAAACGGGGATCAGCCCCAGCATTTT.

This clonotype was found many times. The rearrangement uses TRBV20-1 and TRBJ1-5, with TRBD1 identical over 8 bases. The CDR3 sequence is 14 residues long. The junction had 8 bases not matched to a gene; V was cut back by 6 bases and J by 4 bases. Germline values: CDR1 DFQATT, CDR2 SNEGSKA (reference sequence). The CDR3 spells CSARLRGPNQPQHF. CDR3 nucleotide sequence: TGCAGTGCCCGACTCAGGGGGCCTAATCAGCCCCAGCATTTT.

The V and J genes are TRBV6-6 and TRBJ2-2; no clear D gene. V lost 5 bases and J lost 2, with 6 bases in between. Germline-derived CDR1 and CDR2 are MNHNY and SVGAGI (reference sequence). CDR3 length: 13 residues. The CDR3 DNA reads as TGTGCCAGCAGTATTACCAACACCGGGGAGCTGTTTTTT. Protein product: CASSITNTGELFF.

As to this clonotype: This may be a read error: a much more frequent sequence differs by one nucleotide. The V gene is TRBV25-1, the J gene TRBJ2-7, with a possible D match to TRBD2 (5 bases). The CDR3 spans 14 residues. The germline V gene has CDR1 MGHDK and CDR2 SYGVNS. Deletions cut 3 bases from V and 2 bases from J, with 11 bases between. CDR3 region: CASSDDGKTYEQYF. DNA of the CDR3: TGTGCCAGCAGTGACGACGGGAAGACCTACGAGCAGTACTTC.

The count of this clonotype is one. V gene TRBV7-9 combines with J gene TRBJ2-1; weak D call: TRBD1 (6 bases). The CDR3 consists of 16 residues. Trimming cost V 0 bases and J 4 bases, with 13 bases left between them. CDR1 and CDR2 from the germline V gene are SEHNR and FQNEAQ (reference sequence). Written as DNA, the CDR3 is TGTGCCAGCAGCTTAGCGGGGGCCCCCGCTTACAATGAGCAGTTCTTC. This gives the protein CASSLAGAPAYNEQFF.

This clonotype has more than one count but fewer than ten. This chain uses TRBV6-1 with TRBJ2-5, with a tentative D call TRBD2 (5 bases). V lost 5 bases, J lost 0 bases, and 10 bases lay in between. The CDR3 consists of 14 residues. The germline gives CDR1 MNHNS, CDR2 SASEGT. DNA for the CDR3: TGTGCCAGCAGTCGGGATTCGTACCAAGAGACCCAGTACTTC. Translated, it gives CASSRDSYQETQYF.

This clonotype has at least ten counts. The chain couples TRBV6-6 to TRBJ2-7, with D possibly being TRBD2 (5 bases). The CDR3 sequence is 15 residues long. V was clipped by 0 bases and J by 0 bases, with 9 bases between them. Germline CDR1 and CDR2: MNHNY and SVGAGI (reference sequence). The chain's CDR3 is CASSYSEGVSYEQYF. CDR3 nucleotide sequence: TGTGCCAGCAGTTACTCTGAGGGAGTCTCCTACGAGCAGTACTTC.

The V call is TRBV28, the J call TRBJ1-5, with D unresolved. Trimming pared 1 base from V and 4 bases from J, leaving 2 bases between. The length of the CDR3 is 12 residues. The germline V gene encodes CDR1 MDHEN and CDR2 SYDVKM. CDR3 sequence: CASSLLNQPQHF. CDR3 DNA sequence: TGTGCCAGCAGTTTATTAAATCAGCCCCAGCATTTT.

J is TRBJ2-7 and V is TRBV7-2; D uncertain. The length of the CDR3 is 13 residues. The V and J ends lost 3 bases and 2 bases respectively, with 8 bases between them. Germline V CDR1 and CDR2: SGHTA, FQGNSA. CDR3 region: CASSFIETYEQYF. CDR3 sequence (DNA): TGTGCCAGCAGCTTTATAGAGACCTACGAGCAGTACTTC.

This sequence joins TRBV29-1 and TRBJ1-1; tentative D call: TRBD1 (5 bases). Germline assignment: CDR1 SQVTM and CDR2 ANQGSEA. V lost 7 bases, J lost 1 base, and 13 bases lay in between. The CDR3 spans 13 residues. CDR3 protein: CSAAEGTNTEAFF. CDR3 DNA: TGCAGCGCTGCCGAGGGGACGAACACTGAAGCTTTCTTT.

In this sample, this clonotype turned up many times. This sequence joins TRBV7-6 and TRBJ1-2; 9 bases are shared with TRBD1. Per germline, CDR1 SGHVS and CDR2 FNYEAQ. J gave up 1 base and V 5 bases, and 5 bases lay outside the gene matches. This CDR3 is 15 amino acids long. The CDR3 sequence: CASSHRDRVNYGYTF. As DNA, the CDR3 is TGTGCCAGCAGCCACCGGGACAGGGTTAACTATGGCTACACCTTC.

This clonotype has at least ten counts. The chain recombines TRBV7-6 with TRBJ1-1; D is unclear. CDR1 SGHVS and CDR2 FNYEAQ come from the germline V gene. The length of the CDR3 is 13 residues. V was cut by 4 bases and J by 1 base, with 7 bases left in between. Here the CDR3 DNA reads TGTGCCAGCAGCTCCGACTGGAACACTGAAGCTTTCTTT. Protein: CASSSDWNTEAFF.